The rows below give T cell receptor beta chains drawn from one sample of a study of blood T cell repertoires in COVID-19. Profiling relied on immunoSEQ multiplex PCR, and the TCRdb table lists in-frame clones only, not all of them. The table has 250,000 or so clones, around 80% seen once. Sequencing was performed on peripheral blood. These receptors were collected from a man aged 40-50 years who had recovered from COVID-19. Each CDR3 is given with its conserved first and last residue. A D gene is named only where the DNA matches it firmly. Size is omitted from some rows. Given values are once, few, many or a class for expanded clones.

v_gene,d_gene,j_gene,abundance,CDR3aa,CDR3nt
TRBV27,TRBD2,TRBJ2-2,.,CASSLALPSGMGELFF,TGTGCCAGCAGTTTGGCGTTGCCTAGCGGGATGGGGGAGCTGTTTTTT
TRBV5-1,TRBD1,TRBJ1-2,few,CASSLRQGIYGYTF,TGCGCCAGCAGCTTGAGACAGGGAATCTATGGCTACACCTTC
TRBV7-9,TRBD2,TRBJ2-5,.,CASSPPGGTKETQYF,TGTGCCAGCAGCCCCCCGGGGGGGACTAAAGAGACCCAGTACTTC
TRBV5-4,.,TRBJ2-5,.,CASWGGRGETQYF,TGTGCCTCCTGGGGGGGAAGGGGGGAGACCCAGTACTTC
TRBV5-1,.,TRBJ1-2,.,CASSLPGLRYTF,TGCGCCAGCAGCTTACCGGGGTTGCGCTACACCTTC
TRBV5-1,.,TRBJ1-1,.,CASTTEGTEAFF,TGCGCCAGCACCACGGAGGGGACTGAAGCTTTCTTT
TRBV5-1,TRBD2,TRBJ2-1,.,CASSSPSGGDNEQFF,TGCGCCAGCAGCTCACCCAGCGGGGGGGACAATGAGCAGTTCTTC
TRBV19,.,TRBJ2-2,.,CASSIGQNTGELFF,TGTGCCAGTAGTATCGGACAGAACACCGGGGAGCTGTTTTTT
TRBV29-1,.,TRBJ2-1,few,CSVEDRQSYNEQFF,TGCAGCGTTGAAGACCGACAATCTTACAATGAGCAGTTCTTC
TRBV5-4,TRBD2,TRBJ2-7,.,CASSSYTGTSAYEQYF,TGTGCCAGCAGCTCTTACACCGGGACTAGCGCCTACGAGCAGTACTTC
TRBV27,TRBD1,TRBJ2-3,.,CASRRSGTDTDTQYF,TGTGCCAGCAGACGATCCGGGACAGACACAGATACGCAGTATTTT
TRBV6-5,TRBD2,TRBJ2-3,.,CASIGTSGRRDTQYF,TGTGCCAGCATCGGGACTAGCGGGAGGAGAGATACGCAGTATTTT
TRBV5-1,.,TRBJ2-1,once,CASSLTGHRSYNEQFF,TGCGCCAGCAGCTTAACAGGTCATCGCTCCTACAATGAGCAGTTCTTC
TRBV12-3/TRBV12-4,.,TRBJ1-6,.,CASSFRGDSPLHF,TGTGCCAGCAGTTTTCGGGGGGATTCACCCCTCCACTTT
TRBV4-1,.,TRBJ1-1,few,CASSQVTMNTEAFF,TGCGCCAGCAGCCAAGTCACTATGAACACTGAAGCTTTCTTT
TRBV6-1,TRBD1,TRBJ2-2,.,CASSDPGQTGTGELFF,TGTGCCAGCAGTGATCCGGGACAGACCGGCACCGGGGAGCTGTTTTTT
TRBV15,TRBD1,TRBJ1-2,.,CATSIAGTGNYGYTF,TGTGCCACCAGCATCGCCGGGACAGGGAACTATGGCTACACCTTC
TRBV7-9,.,TRBJ2-1,.,CASSLSSLRLVKQQFF,TGTGCCAGCAGCTTATCATCTCTCCGTCTAGTAAAGCAGCAGTTCTTC
TRBV10-3,.,TRBJ1-1,.,CATQTDMNTEAFF,TGTGCCACCCAAACAGATATGAACACTGAAGCTTTCTTT
TRBV7-2,TRBD1,TRBJ1-2,.,CASSIGQGGGYTF,TGTGCCAGCAGCATTGGACAGGGAGGAGGCTACACCTTC
TRBV5-1,.,TRBJ1-5,.,CASSPDTGGNQPQHF,TGCGCCAGCAGCCCGGATACGGGTGGGAATCAGCCCCAGCATTTT
TRBV7-7,TRBD2,TRBJ2-3,.,CASSPGAGGPIDTQYF,TGTGCCAGCAGCCCCGGCGCGGGAGGGCCAATAGATACGCAGTATTTT
TRBV7-2,TRBD1,TRBJ2-7,few,CASSLMGTGIGEQYF,TGTGCCAGCAGCTTAATGGGGACAGGGATTGGGGAGCAGTACTTC
TRBV7-2,.,TRBJ2-3,.,CASSLEQGGLTDTQYF,TGTGCCAGCAGCTTAGAGCAGGGGGGTCTCACAGATACGCAGTATTTT
TRBV25-1,.,TRBJ1-2,.,CASSLGGEGYTF,TGTGCCAGCAGTCTAGGGGGAGAAGGCTACACCTTC
TRBV11-2,TRBD1,TRBJ2-2,.,CASSLGQGFGELFF,TGTGCCAGCAGCCTAGGACAGGGGTTCGGGGAGCTGTTTTTT
TRBV19,TRBD1,TRBJ1-2,.,CASSRDRRPNYGYTF,TGTGCCAGTAGCAGGGACAGGAGGCCTAACTATGGCTACACCTTC
TRBV18,.,TRBJ1-1,.,CASSLDRNTEAFF,TGTGCCAGCTCACTAGACAGGAACACTGAAGCTTTCTTT